Each of the 30 T cell receptor beta chains below was sequenced from the same sample in a study of cytomegalovirus exposure and HLA in healthy donors. Use of 60 Vbeta and 13 Jbeta primers characterized the PCR. The assay was immunoSEQ multiplex PCR, and TCRdb's table has in-frame clones only and misses some. The sample records approximately 120,000 clones, roughly 80% being singletons. The sample consisted of PBMCs. The receptors were gathered from a woman aged 40 to 50 in good health and CMV-seropositive.

Note on this clone: Other DNA sequences in this specimen translate into the identical CDR3. The chain combines TRBV7-9 with TRBJ2-3, with TRBD2 as a possible D gene (5 bases). This CDR3 has 13 residues. The V end was cut by 3 bases, the J end by 1 base, with 5 bases between. Germline V lookup: CDR1 SEHNR, CDR2 FQNEAQ (reference sequence). The CDR3 reads CASSLGGTDTQYF. As DNA, the CDR3 is TGTGCCAGCAGCTTGGGAGGCACAGATACGCAGTATTTT.

The chain joins TRBV5-1 to TRBJ1-4; D possibly corresponds to TRBD1 (6 bases). The V end was cut by 4 bases, the J end by 11 bases, with 12 bases between. CDR3 length: 12 residues. The germline V gene encodes CDR1 SGHRS and CDR2 YFSETQ. The CDR3 loop reads CASSMLGQKLFF. The DNA of the CDR3 is TGCGCCAGCAGCATGTTAGGACAGAAACTGTTTTTT.

This clone was recorded once. The chain couples TRBV5-1 to TRBJ2-7; 11 bases are shared with TRBD2. Germline V lookup: CDR1 SGHRS, CDR2 YFSETQ. This CDR3 has 17 amino acids. The ends lost 3 bases at V and 1 base at J; junction bases unmatched: 9. The CDR3 reads CASSYSLAGGPSYEQYF. The CDR3 region has the DNA TGCGCCAGCAGCTACTCGCTAGCGGGAGGACCTTCCTACGAGCAGTACTTC. Full variable domain (outside the CDR3, taken from reference TRBV5-1 and TRBJ2-7): KAGVTQTPRYLIKTRGQQVTLSCSPISGHRSVSWYQQTPGQGLQFLFEYFSETQRNKGNFPGRFSGRQFSNSRSEMNVSTLELGDSALYLCASSYSLAGGPSYEQYFGPGTRLTVT.

The rearrangement joins TRBV7-9 to TRBJ1-6, with 9 nucleotides matching TRBD1. The CDR3 contains 15 residues. Germline CDR1 reads SEHNR; CDR2 reads FQNEAQ (reference sequence). The junction had 8 bases not matched to a gene; V was cut back by 1 base and J by 13 bases. The CDR3 DNA is TGTGCCAGCAGCTTAGTTGGGGGACAGGGAGCGCCCCTCCACTTT. This encodes CASSLVGGQGAPLHF.

The DNA for the CDR3 is TGCGCCAGCAGTGAGTCGGACAACAATCAGCCCCAGCATTTT. Translating gives CASSESDNNQPQHF. This sequence joins TRBV10-2 and TRBJ1-5, with TRBD1 as a possible D gene (5 bases). This CDR3 spans 14 amino acids. The V end was cut by 0 bases, the J end by 3 bases, with 6 bases between. Looked up from germline, CDR1 is WSHSY and CDR2 is SAAADI.

This clone was seen more than once but under ten times. The CDR3 loop reads CASSDGEADTQYF. The CDR3 nucleotides read TGCGCCAGCAGTGACGGAGAAGCAGATACGCAGTATTTT. This chain connects TRBV10-2 to TRBJ2-3; D is uncertain. This CDR3 spans 13 amino acids. In germline, CDR1 is WSHSY, CDR2 SAAADI. V lost 3 bases and J 4 bases, leaving 8 bases between the germline ends.

The chain recombines TRBV5-6 with TRBJ2-7; perhaps TRBD1 as D (6 bases). CDR3 length equals 14 residues. Trimming cost V 2 bases and J 3 bases, with 12 bases left between them. Germline V lookup: CDR1 SGHDT, CDR2 YYEEEE. The CDR3 loop is CASSLRDKSYEQYF. CDR3 DNA: TGTGCCAGCAGCTTAAGGGACAAAAGCTACGAGCAGTACTTC.

Written as DNA, the CDR3 is TGTGCCGCGGCGGGTAATCCGAGGTACTACACCTTC. Residues: CAAAGNPRYYTF. The chain couples TRBV30 to TRBJ1-2; the D is unclear. Germline CDR1 is GTSNPN and CDR2 is SVGIG (reference sequence). V dropped 8 bases and J dropped 10 bases, with 20 bases sitting between them. The CDR3 is 12 residues long.

Notes on this clone: Other DNA sequences within the sample encode an identical CDR3. The chain recombines TRBV6-5 with TRBJ1-2; D perhaps matches TRBD1 (5 bases). The V end was cut by 1 base, the J end by 3 bases, with 12 bases between. This CDR3 comprises 15 residues. CDR1 MNHEY and CDR2 SVGAGI come from the germline V gene. CDR3 nucleotide sequence: TGTGCCAGCAGTTACTTAGGGCAGGGCGACTATGGCTACACCTTC. Translation: CASSYLGQGDYGYTF.

The CDR3 is CASSLTPGWDTQYF. The CDR3 coding sequence is TGCGCCAGCAGTCTTACACCAGGGTGGGATACGCAGTATTTT. The chain couples TRBV4-1 to TRBJ2-3; possible D gene TRBD1, 5 bases. V lost 6 bases to trimming and J lost 6 bases, with 16 bases between them. The CDR3 loop spans 14 amino acids. From germline, CDR1 is MGHRA and CDR2 YSYEKL.

The chain has TRBV7-2 and TRBJ2-1, with D perhaps TRBD2 (5 bases). CDR1 SGHTA and CDR2 FQGNSA come from the germline V gene. V gave up 5 bases and J gave up 2 bases, with 13 bases separating them. The CDR3 consists of 15 residues. CDR3 sequence (DNA): TGTGCCAGCAGCCCCGGGATCCACACCTACAATGAGCAGTTCTTC. Translated, it gives CASSPGIHTYNEQFF.

The rearrangement uses TRBV9 and TRBJ2-3; D gene ambiguous. Germline CDR1 and CDR2: SGDLS and YYNGEE. This CDR3 comprises 15 residues. V shed 3 bases and J shed 4 bases, with 15 bases lying between them. CDR3 nucleotides: TGTGCCAGCAGCGAACCCGCTGTCCGGGCAGATACGCAGTATTTT. Its protein is CASSEPAVRADTQYF.

This sequence joins TRBV2 and TRBJ2-1, with 10 bases that match TRBD2. V lost 4 bases, J lost 7 bases, and 4 bases stayed unmatched. The germline V gene has CDR1 SNHLY and CDR2 FYNNEI. The CDR3 spans 14 residues. CDR3 DNA sequence: TGTGCCAGCAGTGGCGGACTAGCGGCTAATGAGCAGTTCTTC. Translation gives CASSGGLAANEQFF.

CDR3 coding DNA: TGTGCCAGCAGCGTCGCCGGGGTGAACACTGAAGCTTTCTTT. Its protein is CASSVAGVNTEAFF. The chain recombines TRBV7-9 with TRBJ1-1, with no clear D. Germline V gene data show CDR1 as SEHNR and CDR2 as FQNEAQ (reference sequence). CDR3 length: 14 amino acids. V was trimmed by 5 bases and J by 0 bases, leaving 10 bases between them.

The V call is TRBV12-5, the J call TRBJ1-1; possible D gene TRBD1, 5 bases. CDR3 length: 16 residues. Per germline, CDR1 LGHNT and CDR2 FRNRAP. V shed 7 bases and J shed 7 bases, with 25 bases lying between them. CDR3 in DNA: TGTGCTAGTGCCAAGGGAGGGGACCCCAGGCTCCTTGAAGCTTTCTTT. This translates into CASAKGGDPRLLEAFF.

The V gene is TRBV9, the J gene TRBJ2-7; D is unclear. The germline V gene has CDR1 SGDLS and CDR2 YYNGEE. V was clipped by 1 base and J by 0 bases, with 14 bases between them. The CDR3 covers 16 residues. The CDR3 reads CASSVLASWSSYEQYF. CDR3 DNA: TGTGCCAGCAGCGTATTAGCTTCCTGGTCCTCCTACGAGCAGTACTTC.

The J gene is TRBJ1-1, the V gene TRBV5-1; 7 nucleotides line up with TRBD1. The CDR3 is 22 residues long. V dropped 1 base and J dropped 3; count of bases not matched to a gene: 27. Germline V gives CDR1 SGHRS, CDR2 YFSETQ. The DNA for the CDR3 is TGCGCCAGCAGCTTGAGGTCTATATTCCGACAGGGCGAACTGTGGGAGGACACTGAAGCTTTCTTT. It encodes CASSLRSIFRQGELWEDTEAFF.

V gene TRBV28 combines with J gene TRBJ2-7; tentative D call: TRBD2 (5 bases). The V and J ends lost 3 bases and 4 bases respectively, with 7 bases between them. The germline V gene encodes CDR1 MDHEN and CDR2 SYDVKM. The CDR3 sequence is 12 residues long. Here the CDR3 reads CASSLTGYEQYF. The CDR3 DNA sequence: TGTGCCAGCAGTTTGACGGGGTACGAGCAGTACTTC.

The chain uses TRBV11-2 and TRBJ2-3; the D is unclear. V lost 6 bases and J 0 bases, leaving 10 bases between the germline ends. The V gene's germline CDR1 is SGHAT and CDR2 FQNNGV. The CDR3 covers 14 residues. This CDR3 reads CASSPDSSTDTQYF. CDR3 in DNA: TGTGCCAGCAGTCCAGACTCTAGCACAGATACGCAGTATTTT.

The chain carries TRBV19 and TRBJ2-2, with D possibly matching TRBD2 (5 bases). This CDR3 spans 16 amino acids. Trimming cost V 6 bases and J 1 base, with 15 bases left between them. Looked up from germline, CDR1 is LNHDA and CDR2 is SQIVND (reference sequence). The chain's CDR3 is CASRMGHGGNTGELFF. In DNA form, the CDR3 reads TGTGCCAGTAGGATGGGCCACGGAGGGAACACCGGGGAGCTGTTTTTT. Based on the CDR3 plus reference TRBV19 and TRBJ2-2, the full variable domain is DGGITQSPKYLFRKEGQNVTLSCEQNLNHDAMYWYRQDPGQGLRLIYYSQIVNDFQKGDIAEGYSVSREKKESFPLTVTSAQKNPTAFYLCASRMGHGGNTGELFFGEGSRLTVL.

This chain uses TRBV6-1 with TRBJ2-1; D possibly corresponds to TRBD2 (6 bases). The germline V gene has CDR1 MNHNS and CDR2 SASEGT. CDR3 length equals 16 residues. Trimming shortened V by 0 bases and J by 15 bases, and 24 bases separated the two germline ends. As DNA, the CDR3 is TGTGCCAGCAGTGAAGCGCGGGGAGGCGGCGCCGCCAGCCGGTTCTTC. It is translated as CASSEARGGGAASRFF.

The J gene is TRBJ2-3, the V gene TRBV9; TRBD2 matches 7 bases. The CDR3 is made up of 15 amino acids. Trimming at V came to 0 bases and at J to 2 bases, leaving 3 bases not matched to a gene. Germline-derived CDR1 and CDR2 are SGDLS and YYNGEE. CDR3 sequence reads: CASSVAGGTTDTQYF. The CDR3 nucleotides are TGTGCCAGCAGCGTAGCGGGAGGTACCACAGATACGCAGTATTTT.

The CDR3 coding sequence is TGCAGCGCTTCAGGGGACCCTACGAACACCGGGGAGCTGTTTTTT. It specifies CSASGDPTNTGELFF. The chain is built from TRBV29-1 and TRBJ2-2, with D perhaps TRBD1 (6 bases). V was cut by 7 bases and J by 0 bases, with 15 bases left in between. The CDR3 is 15 residues long. In germline, CDR1 is SQVTM, CDR2 ANQGSEA.

In this sample, this clone turned up a few times. V gene TRBV9 combines with J gene TRBJ1-3; D call uncertain. The V gene lost 0 bases and the J gene lost 8 bases, with 6 bases spanning the gap. Germline assignment: CDR1 SGDLS and CDR2 YYNGEE. CDR3 length: 12 residues. CDR3 bases: TGTGCCAGCAGCGTAGAAACGGACACCATATATTTT. Its protein product is CASSVETDTIYF.

This sequence joins TRBV5-6 and TRBJ2-5, with 8 bases that match TRBD2. The CDR3 has 14 residues. V gave up 6 bases and J gave up 5 bases; unmatched junction bases: 9. Germline CDR1 is SGHDT and CDR2 is YYEEEE. The DNA for the CDR3 is TGTGCCAGCATCCGGCGTGGCGGGGGGGAGACCCAGTACTTC. Translation gives CASIRRGGGETQYF.

The V call is TRBV27, the J call TRBJ1-3; D might be TRBD1 (5 bases). The V end lost 6 bases, the J end lost 0 bases, and 9 bases lay between the germline ends. This CDR3 has 14 residues. Germline-derived CDR1 and CDR2 are MNHEY and SMNVEV (reference sequence). The CDR3 DNA reads TGTGCCAGCAGAACAGGCGTCTCTGGAAACACCATATATTTT. Residues: CASRTGVSGNTIYF.

This clone came up once. This chain connects TRBV11-2 to TRBJ2-1; D is perhaps TRBD2 (6 bases). Trimming removed 4 bases at V and 8 bases at J, with 15 bases between. Germline V gene lookup returns CDR1 SGHAT and CDR2 FQNNGV. The CDR3 covers 14 residues. For the CDR3, the DNA is TGTGCCAGCAGCTCCAACCGACTAGGACATGAGCAGTTCTTC. Translating gives CASSSNRLGHEQFF.

This chain links TRBV6-6 with TRBJ2-1; 8 bases are shared with TRBD2. Germline V CDR1 and CDR2: MNHNY, SVGAGI (reference sequence). J was trimmed by 4 bases and V by 4 bases; bases with no gene match: 6. This CDR3 contains 15 residues. The CDR3 coding sequence is TGTGCCAGCAGTTCCTCGGGAGGGTGGTACAATGAGCAGTTCTTC. It yields the protein CASSSSGGWYNEQFF.

This clone was seen just once. This chain uses TRBV6-1 with TRBJ1-2, with unresolved D. This CDR3 is 15 amino acids long. In germline, CDR1 is MNHNS, CDR2 SASEGT. V shed 3 bases and J shed 0 bases, with 11 bases lying between them. CDR3 sequence: CASSDMAGANYGYTF. In nucleotides, the CDR3 is TGTGCCAGCAGTGATATGGCAGGCGCTAACTATGGCTACACCTTC.

The V gene is TRBV19, the J gene TRBJ2-7, with 9 positions matching TRBD2. CDR1 and CDR2 from the germline V gene are LNHDA and SQIVND (reference sequence). The CDR3 consists of 15 residues. The ends lost 3 bases at V and 0 bases at J; junction bases unmatched: 3. DNA of the CDR3: TGTGCCAGTAGTATGGAACTAGCGGGCTCCTACGAGCAGTACTTC. This translates into CASSMELAGSYEQYF.